A single TCR beta chain is shown here with its context. Its specificity is not known. The libraries were made with immunoSEQ version 4 in survey mode. Method: immunoSEQ multiplex PCR; TCRdb's copy keeps in-frame clones and lacks some. The sample lists about 40,000 clones; around 82% were seen once. The record originates from a study of persistence of HIV-infected CD4 T cells. Notes on the study in general: TCRbeta richness was lower in CMV- and Gag-responding cells than in anti-CD3/anti-CD28-responding cells.

This CDR3 has 17 amino acids. CDR1 is LGHDT and CDR2 is YNNKEL in the germline V gene (reference sequence). Trimming cost V 4 bases and J 7 bases; bases outside gene matches: 15. Cells were stimulated with overlapping HIV-1 Gag 15-mer peptides. CD40L-negative CD69-negative CD45RO-high memory CD4+ T cells were sorted as populations depleted of antigen-responding cells. Donors were HIV-1-infected adults who began suppressive ART during chronic infection. Before stimulation, PBMCs underwent CD8+ T cell depletion. The material was CD4+ T cells sorted from PBMCs after approximately 20-hour stimulation, obtained from a patient who received antiretroviral therapy. The chain couples TRBV3-1 (or the pseudogene TRBV3-2) to TRBJ1-4; 7 nucleotides line up with TRBD1. This receptor was obtained from an adult man with HIV who was CMV-seropositive. CDR3 DNA sequence: TGTGCCAGCAGCCGCCCCAGGGGGGGGGCGTTTACTGAAAAACTGTTTTTT. This codes for CASSRPRGGAFTEKLFF.